The entry below describes one T cell receptor beta chain. Its antigen is unidentified. The investigators amplified TCR beta CDR3 regions from RNA transcripts. A first-round RT-PCR of the TCR CDR3 used the HTBI primer set. TCRdb called the multiplex PCR reads again in MiXCR, with one record for every CDR3 protein. The table includes under 550,000 distinct CDR3 sequences, 15% to 20% detected once. CDR3 length equals 15 residues. V dropped 7 bases and J dropped 3 bases, with 15 bases sitting between them. This sample is drawn from a study of T cells in Graves' hyperthyroidism and ophthalmopathy. Findings and caveats of the study: A model built on 13 V-J features separated ophthalmopathy from stable hyperthyroidism. The model foresaw ophthalmopathy a median around 6.8 months prior to onset.

The diagnostic basis comprised clinical symptoms, serum thyroxine and TRAb, thyroid ultrasound and orbital computed tomography. The chain uses TRBV12-3 or TRBV12-4 and TRBJ1-4; tentatively, D is TRBD1 (5 bases). The source is a man between 35 and 55 years old with Graves' ophthalmopathy. The material sequenced was blood. The CDR3: CASTLLGGANEKLFF. In DNA form, the CDR3 reads TGTGCCAGCACCCTTCTGGGGGGGGCTAATGAAAAACTGTTTTTT.